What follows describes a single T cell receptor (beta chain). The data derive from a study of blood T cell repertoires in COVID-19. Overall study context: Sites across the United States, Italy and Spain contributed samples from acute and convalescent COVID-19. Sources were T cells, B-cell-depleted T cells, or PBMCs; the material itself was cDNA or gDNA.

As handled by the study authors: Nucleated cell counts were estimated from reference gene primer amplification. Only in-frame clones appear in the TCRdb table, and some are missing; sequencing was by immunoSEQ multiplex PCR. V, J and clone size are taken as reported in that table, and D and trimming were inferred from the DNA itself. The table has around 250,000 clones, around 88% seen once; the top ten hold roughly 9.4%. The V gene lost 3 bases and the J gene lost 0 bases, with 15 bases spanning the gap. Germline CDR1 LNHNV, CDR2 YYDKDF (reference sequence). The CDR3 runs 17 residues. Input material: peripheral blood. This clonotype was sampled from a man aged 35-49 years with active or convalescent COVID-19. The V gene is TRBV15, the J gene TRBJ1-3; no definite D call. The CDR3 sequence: CATSSSRLFLSGNTIYF. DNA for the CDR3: TGTGCCACCAGCAGCTCCAGACTCTTTCTCTCTGGAAACACCATATATTTT.